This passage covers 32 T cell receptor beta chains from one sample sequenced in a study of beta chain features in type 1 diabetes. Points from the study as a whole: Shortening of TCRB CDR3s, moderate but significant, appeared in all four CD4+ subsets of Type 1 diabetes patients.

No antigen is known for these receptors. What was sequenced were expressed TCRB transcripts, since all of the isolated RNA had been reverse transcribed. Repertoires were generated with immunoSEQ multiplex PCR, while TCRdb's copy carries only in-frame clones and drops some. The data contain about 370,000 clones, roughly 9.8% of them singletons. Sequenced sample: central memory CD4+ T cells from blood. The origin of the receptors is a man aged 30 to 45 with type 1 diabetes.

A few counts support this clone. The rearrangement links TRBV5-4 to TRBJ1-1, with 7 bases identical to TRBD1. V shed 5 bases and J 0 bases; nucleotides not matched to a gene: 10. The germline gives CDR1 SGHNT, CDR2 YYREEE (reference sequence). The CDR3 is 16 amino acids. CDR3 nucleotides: TGTGCCAGCAGGCCCGGGACAGATTTCATGAACACTGAAGCTTTCTTT. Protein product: CASRPGTDFMNTEAFF. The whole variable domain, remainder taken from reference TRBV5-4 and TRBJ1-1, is ETGVTQSPTHLIKTRGQQVTLRCSSQSGHNTVSWYQQALGQGPQFIFQYYREEENGRGNFPPRFSGLQFPNYSSELNVNALELDDSALYLCASRPGTDFMNTEAFFGQGTRLTVV.

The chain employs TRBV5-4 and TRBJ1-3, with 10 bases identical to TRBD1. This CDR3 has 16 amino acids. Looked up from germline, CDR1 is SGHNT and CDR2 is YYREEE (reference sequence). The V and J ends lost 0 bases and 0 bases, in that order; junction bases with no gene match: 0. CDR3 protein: CASSLGTGGSGNTIYF. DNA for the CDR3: TGTGCCAGCAGCTTGGGGACAGGGGGCTCTGGAAACACCATATATTTT. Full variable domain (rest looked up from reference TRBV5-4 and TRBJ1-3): ETGVTQSPTHLIKTRGQQVTLRCSSQSGHNTVSWYQQALGQGPQFIFQYYREEENGRGNFPPRFSGLQFPNYSSELNVNALELDDSALYLCASSLGTGGSGNTIYFGEGSWLTVV.

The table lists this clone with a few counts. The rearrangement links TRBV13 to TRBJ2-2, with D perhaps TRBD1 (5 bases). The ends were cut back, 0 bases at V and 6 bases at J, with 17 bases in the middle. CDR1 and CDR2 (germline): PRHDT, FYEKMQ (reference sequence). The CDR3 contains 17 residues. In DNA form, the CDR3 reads TGTGCCAGCAGCTTAGGGCGTTTTGGCGCACAGGCCGGGGAGCTGTTTTTT. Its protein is CASSLGRFGAQAGELFF. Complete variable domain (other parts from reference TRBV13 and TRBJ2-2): AAGVIQSPRHLIKEKRETATLKCYPIPRHDTVYWYQQGPGQDPQFLISFYEKMQSDKGSIPDRFSAQQFSDYHSELNMSSLELGDSALYFCASSLGRFGAQAGELFFGEGSRLTVL.

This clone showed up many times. The CDR3 bases are TGTGCCAGCGGGAGACCACCACTTACCTCCTACGAGCAGTACTTC. Protein product: CASGRPPLTSYEQYF. The genes are TRBV21-1 and TRBJ2-7; the D call TRBD2 from the table was never checked on the DNA. TRBV21-1 constitutes a pseudogene. The CDR3 length is 15 residues.

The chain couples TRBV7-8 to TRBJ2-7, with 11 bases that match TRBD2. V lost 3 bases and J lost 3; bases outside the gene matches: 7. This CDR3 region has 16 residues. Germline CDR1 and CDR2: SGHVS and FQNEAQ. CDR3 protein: CASSLEGLAAFYEQYF. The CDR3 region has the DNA TGTGCCAGCAGCTTGGAGGGACTAGCGGCCTTCTACGAGCAGTACTTC.

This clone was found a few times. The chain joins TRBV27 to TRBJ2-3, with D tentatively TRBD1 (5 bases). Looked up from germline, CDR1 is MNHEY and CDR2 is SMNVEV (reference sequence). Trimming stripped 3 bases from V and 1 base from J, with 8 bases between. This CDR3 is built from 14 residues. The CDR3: CASSFTGGTDTQYF. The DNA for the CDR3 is TGTGCCAGCAGTTTTACAGGAGGCACAGATACGCAGTATTTT.

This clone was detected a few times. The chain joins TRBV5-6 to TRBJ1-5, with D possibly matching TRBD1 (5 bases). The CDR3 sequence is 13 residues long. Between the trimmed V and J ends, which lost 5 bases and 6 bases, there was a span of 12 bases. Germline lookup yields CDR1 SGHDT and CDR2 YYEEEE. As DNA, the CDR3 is TGTGCCAGCAGTGGGACTCGCGGTCAGCCCCAGCATTTT. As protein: CASSGTRGQPQHF.

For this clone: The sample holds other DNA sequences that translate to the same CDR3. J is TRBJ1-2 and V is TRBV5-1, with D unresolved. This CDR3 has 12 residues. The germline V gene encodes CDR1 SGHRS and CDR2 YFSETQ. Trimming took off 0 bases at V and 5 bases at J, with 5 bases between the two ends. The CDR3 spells CASSLDSYGYTF. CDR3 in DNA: TGCGCCAGCAGCTTGGACTCATATGGCTACACCTTC.

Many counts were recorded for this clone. In nucleotides, the CDR3 is TGTGCCAGTACCTTAGGGGGGAGAGTGAACACTGAAGCTTTCTTT. It specifies CASTLGGRVNTEAFF. The rearrangement joins TRBV19 to TRBJ1-1, with a weak D call TRBD1 (6 bases). Germline V CDR1 and CDR2: LNHDA, SQIVND (reference sequence). The CDR3 runs 15 residues. V was trimmed by 7 bases and J by 0 bases, leaving 15 bases between them.

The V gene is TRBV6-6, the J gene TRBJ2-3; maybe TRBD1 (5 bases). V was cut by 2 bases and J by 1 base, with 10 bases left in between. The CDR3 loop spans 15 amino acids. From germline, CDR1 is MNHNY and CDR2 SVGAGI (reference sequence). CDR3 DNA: TGTGCCAGCAGTTACAAGGACATCGGCACAGATACGCAGTATTTT. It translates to CASSYKDIGTDTQYF.

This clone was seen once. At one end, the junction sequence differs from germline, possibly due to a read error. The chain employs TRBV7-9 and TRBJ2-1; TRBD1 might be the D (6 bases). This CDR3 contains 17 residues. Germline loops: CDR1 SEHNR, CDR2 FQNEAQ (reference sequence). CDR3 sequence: CTSSLVGVGRGYNEQFF. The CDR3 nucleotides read TGTACCAGCAGCTTAGTAGGGGTTGGCAGGGGCTACAATGAGCAGTTCTTC.

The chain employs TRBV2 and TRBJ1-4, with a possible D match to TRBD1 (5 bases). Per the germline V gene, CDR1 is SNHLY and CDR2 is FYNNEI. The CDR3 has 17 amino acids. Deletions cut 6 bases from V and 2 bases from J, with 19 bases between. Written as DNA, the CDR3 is TGTGCCAGCAGCGCCATGGGCAGGGAGACGACTAATGAAAAACTGTTTTTT. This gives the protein CASSAMGRETTNEKLFF.

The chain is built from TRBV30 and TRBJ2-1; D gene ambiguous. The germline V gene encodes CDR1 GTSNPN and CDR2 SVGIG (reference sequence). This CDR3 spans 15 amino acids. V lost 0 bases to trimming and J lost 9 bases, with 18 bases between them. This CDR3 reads CAWSVRFGPTGEQFF. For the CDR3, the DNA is TGTGCCTGGAGTGTAAGGTTCGGCCCCACGGGTGAGCAGTTCTTC.

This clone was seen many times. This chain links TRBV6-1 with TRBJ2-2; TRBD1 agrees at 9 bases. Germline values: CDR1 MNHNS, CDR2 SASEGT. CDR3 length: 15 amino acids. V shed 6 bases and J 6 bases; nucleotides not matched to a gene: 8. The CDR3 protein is CASRGWTGVPGELFF. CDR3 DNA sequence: TGTGCCAGCAGGGGGTGGACAGGGGTGCCCGGGGAGCTGTTTTTT.

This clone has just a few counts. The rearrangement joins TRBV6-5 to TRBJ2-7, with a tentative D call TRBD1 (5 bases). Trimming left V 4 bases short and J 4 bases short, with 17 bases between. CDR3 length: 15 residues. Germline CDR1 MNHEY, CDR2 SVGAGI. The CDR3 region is CASSSPRQFMYEQYF. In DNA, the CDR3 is TGTGCCAGCAGTTCCCCCCGACAGTTTATGTACGAGCAGTACTTC.

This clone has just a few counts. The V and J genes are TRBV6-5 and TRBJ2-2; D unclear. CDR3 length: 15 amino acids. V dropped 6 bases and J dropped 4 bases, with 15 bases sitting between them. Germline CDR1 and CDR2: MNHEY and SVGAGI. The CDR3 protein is CASSPTEQLTGELFF. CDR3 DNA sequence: TGTGCCAGCAGCCCGACGGAACAGCTCACCGGGGAGCTGTTTTTT.

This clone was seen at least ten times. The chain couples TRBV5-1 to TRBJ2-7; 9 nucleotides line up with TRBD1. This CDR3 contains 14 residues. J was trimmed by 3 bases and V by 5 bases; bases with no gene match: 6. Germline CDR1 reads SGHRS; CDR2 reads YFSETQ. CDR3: CASSPSGQGYEQYF. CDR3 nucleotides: TGCGCCAGCAGTCCATCGGGACAGGGCTACGAGCAGTACTTC.

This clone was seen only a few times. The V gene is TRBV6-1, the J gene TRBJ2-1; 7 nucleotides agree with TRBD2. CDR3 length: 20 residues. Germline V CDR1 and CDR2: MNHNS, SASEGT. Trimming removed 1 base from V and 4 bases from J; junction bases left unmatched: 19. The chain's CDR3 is CASSEEERASGDLFYNEQFF. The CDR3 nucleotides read TGTGCCAGCAGTGAAGAGGAACGGGCTAGCGGAGATCTATTTTACAATGAGCAGTTCTTC.

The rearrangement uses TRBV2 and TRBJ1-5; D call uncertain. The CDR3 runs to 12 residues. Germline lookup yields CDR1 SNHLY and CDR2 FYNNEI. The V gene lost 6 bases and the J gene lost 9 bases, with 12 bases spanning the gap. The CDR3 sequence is CASSWDPRPQHF. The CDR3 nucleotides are TGTGCCAGCAGCTGGGATCCTCGGCCCCAGCATTTT.

The chain's CDR3 is CASSLDETRNPRRSYNEQFF. The CDR3 DNA is TGTGCCAGCAGCTTAGACGAGACTAGAAACCCGCGACGCTCCTACAATGAGCAGTTCTTC. The V gene is TRBV11-2, the J gene TRBJ2-1; a possible D gene is TRBD2 (6 bases). Germline V gene data show CDR1 as SGHAT and CDR2 as FQNNGV. CDR3 length equals 20 residues. V lost 0 bases, J lost 0 bases, and 21 bases lay in between.

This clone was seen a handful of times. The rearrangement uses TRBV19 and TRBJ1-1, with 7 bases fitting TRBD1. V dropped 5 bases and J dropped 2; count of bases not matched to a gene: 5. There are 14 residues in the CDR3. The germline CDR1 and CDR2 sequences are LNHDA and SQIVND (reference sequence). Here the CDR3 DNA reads TGTGCCAGTAGTGAGGGGACAGCTAACACTGAAGCTTTCTTT. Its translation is CASSEGTANTEAFF. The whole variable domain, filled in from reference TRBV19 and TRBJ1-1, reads DGGITQSPKYLFRKEGQNVTLSCEQNLNHDAMYWYRQDPGQGLRLIYYSQIVNDFQKGDIAEGYSVSREKKESFPLTVTSAQKNPTAFYLCASSEGTANTEAFFGQGTRLTVV.

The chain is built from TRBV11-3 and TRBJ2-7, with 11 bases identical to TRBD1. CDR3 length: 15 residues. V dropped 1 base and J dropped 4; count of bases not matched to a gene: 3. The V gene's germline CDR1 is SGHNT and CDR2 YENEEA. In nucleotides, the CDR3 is TGTGCCAGCAGCTTAGCGGGACAGGGGGTTTACGAGCAGTACTTC. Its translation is CASSLAGQGVYEQYF. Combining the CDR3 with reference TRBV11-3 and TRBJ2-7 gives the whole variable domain EAGVVQSPRYKIIEKKQPVAFWCNPISGHNTLYWYLQNLGQGPELLIRYENEEAVDDSQLPKDRFSAERLKGVDSTLKIQPAELGDSAVYLCASSLAGQGVYEQYFGPGTRLTVT.

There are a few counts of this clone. CDR3: CASNLAGVAYEQYF. The DNA for the CDR3 is TGTGCCAGCAATCTAGCGGGAGTAGCCTACGAGCAGTACTTC. The chain uses TRBV2 and TRBJ2-7; TRBD2 agrees at 10 bases. The CDR3 covers 14 residues. With 7 bases clipped from V and 2 bases from J, the junction kept 5 bases outside the gene matches. The germline gives CDR1 SNHLY, CDR2 FYNNEI. The entire variable domain, with the rest obtained from reference TRBV2 and TRBJ2-7, is as follows: EPEVTQTPSHQVTQMGQEVILRCVPISNHLYFYWYRQILGQKVEFLVSFYNNEISEKSEIFDDQFSVERPDGSNFTLKIRSTKLEDSAMYFCASNLAGVAYEQYFGPGTRLTVT.

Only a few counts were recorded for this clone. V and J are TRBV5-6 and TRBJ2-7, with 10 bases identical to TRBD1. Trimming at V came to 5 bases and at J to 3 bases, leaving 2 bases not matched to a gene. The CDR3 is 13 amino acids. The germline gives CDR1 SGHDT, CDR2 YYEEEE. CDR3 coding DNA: TGTGCCAGCAGAAGGACAGGGGGCTACGAGCAGTACTTC. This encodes CASRRTGGYEQYF.

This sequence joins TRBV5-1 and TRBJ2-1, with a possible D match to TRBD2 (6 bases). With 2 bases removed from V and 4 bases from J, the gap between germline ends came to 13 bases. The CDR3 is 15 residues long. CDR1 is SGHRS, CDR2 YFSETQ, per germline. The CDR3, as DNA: TGCGCCAGCAGCTTAATAGGAGGGGCATACAATGAGCAGTTCTTC. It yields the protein CASSLIGGAYNEQFF.

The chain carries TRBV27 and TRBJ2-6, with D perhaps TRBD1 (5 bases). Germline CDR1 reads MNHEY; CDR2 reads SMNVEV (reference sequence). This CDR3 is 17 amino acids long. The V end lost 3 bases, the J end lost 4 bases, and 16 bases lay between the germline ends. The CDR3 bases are TGTGCCAGCAGTTTGGCCAGGGTGCCAATCGGGGCCAACGTCCTGACTTTC. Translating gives CASSLARVPIGANVLTF.

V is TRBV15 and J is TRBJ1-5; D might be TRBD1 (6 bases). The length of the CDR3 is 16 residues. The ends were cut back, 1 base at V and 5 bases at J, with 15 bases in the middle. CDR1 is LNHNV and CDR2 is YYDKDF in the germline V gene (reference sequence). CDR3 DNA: TGTGCCACCAGCAGAGGAAAGGGGGGAACGGATCAGCCCCAGCATTTT. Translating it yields CATSRGKGGTDQPQHF. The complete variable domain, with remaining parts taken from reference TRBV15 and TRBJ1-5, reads DAMVIQNPRYQVTQFGKPVTLSCSQTLNHNVMYWYQQKSSQAPKLLFHYYDKDFNNEADTPDNFQSRRPNTSFCFLDIRSPGLGDTAMYLCATSRGKGGTDQPQHFGDGTRLSIL.

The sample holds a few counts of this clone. The chain's CDR3 is CASSMDANTEAFF. DNA for the CDR3: TGTGCCAGCAGCATGGACGCTAACACTGAAGCTTTCTTT. The chain is built from TRBV11-2 and TRBJ1-1; D unresolved. The V gene's germline CDR1 is SGHAT and CDR2 FQNNGV. Between the trimmed V and J ends, which lost 5 bases and 2 bases, there was a span of 9 bases. The CDR3 covers 13 residues.

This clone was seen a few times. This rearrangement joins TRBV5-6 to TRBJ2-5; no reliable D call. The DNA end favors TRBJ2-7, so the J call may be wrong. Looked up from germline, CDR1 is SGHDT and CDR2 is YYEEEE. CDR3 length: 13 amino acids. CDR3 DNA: TGTGCCAGCAGCTTGGACGTCTCCTACGAGCAGTACTTC. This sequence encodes CASSLDVSYEQYF.

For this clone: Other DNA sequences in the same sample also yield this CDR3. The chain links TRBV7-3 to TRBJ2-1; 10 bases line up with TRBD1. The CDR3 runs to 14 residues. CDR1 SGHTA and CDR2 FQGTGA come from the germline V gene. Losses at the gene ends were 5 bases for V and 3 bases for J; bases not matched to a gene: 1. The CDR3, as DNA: TGTGCCAGCAGCCGGGACAGGGGCTACAATGAGCAGTTCTTC. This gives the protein CASSRDRGYNEQFF. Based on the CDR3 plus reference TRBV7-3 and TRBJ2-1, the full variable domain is GAGVSQTPSNKVTEKGKYVELRCDPISGHTALYWYRQSLGQGPEFLIYFQGTGAADDSGLPNDRFFAVRPEGSVSTLKIQRTERGDSAVYLCASSRDRGYNEQFFGPGTRLTVL.

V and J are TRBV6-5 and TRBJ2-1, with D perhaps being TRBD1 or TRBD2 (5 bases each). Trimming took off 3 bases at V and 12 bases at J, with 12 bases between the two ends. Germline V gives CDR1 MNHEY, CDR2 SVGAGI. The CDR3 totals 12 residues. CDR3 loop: CASSYLGVGQFF. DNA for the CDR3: TGTGCCAGCAGTTATTTGGGGGTAGGGCAGTTCTTC.

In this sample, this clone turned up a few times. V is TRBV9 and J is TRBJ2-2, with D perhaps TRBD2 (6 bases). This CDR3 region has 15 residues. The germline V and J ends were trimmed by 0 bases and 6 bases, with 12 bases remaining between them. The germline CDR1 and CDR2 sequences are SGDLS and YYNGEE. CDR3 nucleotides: TGTGCCAGCAGCGTAGCTCGGGAGCCCCCCGGGGAGCTGTTTTTT. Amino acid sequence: CASSVAREPPGELFF.